This TCR beta chain stems from a study of post-analysis software for immune sequencing data. Study at large: The patients showed relapsing-remitting, secondary progressive and progressive-relapsing multiple sclerosis courses.

Researchers reported that TCR beta cDNA libraries carried unique molecular identifiers. Input populations of 1 to 10 million T cells gave rise to some 500,000 cDNA molecules. TCRdb re-analysed the PCR reads in MiXCR, keeping a single row per CDR3 protein. The table lists about 200,000 distinct CDR3 sequences, 25% to 30% of them singletons, with roughly 3.5% in the top ten. This clonotype was detected once. Its antigen remains unknown. Study conclusions and caveats: Elevated frequency relative to controls characterized four to six TRBV segments in patients, TRBV5-6, TRBV5-1 and TRBV20-1 among them. By F measure, strong co-clustering occurred among samples prepared in the same batch. Among multiple sclerosis patients, normalized Chao1 diversity was significantly below that of controls.

This CDR3 spans 14 amino acids. In germline, CDR1 is MNHEY, CDR2 SVGEGT. The V and J genes are TRBV6-2 or TRBV6-3 and TRBJ2-4, with a weak D call TRBD2 (6 bases). The last part of the DNA fits TRBJ2-7 better; the J call may be wrong. What was sequenced was blood. The TCR sequence derives from a girl aged 2-17 years with multiple sclerosis. CDR3: CASRHRENPYEQYV. The CDR3 DNA sequence: TGTGCCAGCAGGCATCGGGAGAACCCCTACGAGCAGTACGTC.